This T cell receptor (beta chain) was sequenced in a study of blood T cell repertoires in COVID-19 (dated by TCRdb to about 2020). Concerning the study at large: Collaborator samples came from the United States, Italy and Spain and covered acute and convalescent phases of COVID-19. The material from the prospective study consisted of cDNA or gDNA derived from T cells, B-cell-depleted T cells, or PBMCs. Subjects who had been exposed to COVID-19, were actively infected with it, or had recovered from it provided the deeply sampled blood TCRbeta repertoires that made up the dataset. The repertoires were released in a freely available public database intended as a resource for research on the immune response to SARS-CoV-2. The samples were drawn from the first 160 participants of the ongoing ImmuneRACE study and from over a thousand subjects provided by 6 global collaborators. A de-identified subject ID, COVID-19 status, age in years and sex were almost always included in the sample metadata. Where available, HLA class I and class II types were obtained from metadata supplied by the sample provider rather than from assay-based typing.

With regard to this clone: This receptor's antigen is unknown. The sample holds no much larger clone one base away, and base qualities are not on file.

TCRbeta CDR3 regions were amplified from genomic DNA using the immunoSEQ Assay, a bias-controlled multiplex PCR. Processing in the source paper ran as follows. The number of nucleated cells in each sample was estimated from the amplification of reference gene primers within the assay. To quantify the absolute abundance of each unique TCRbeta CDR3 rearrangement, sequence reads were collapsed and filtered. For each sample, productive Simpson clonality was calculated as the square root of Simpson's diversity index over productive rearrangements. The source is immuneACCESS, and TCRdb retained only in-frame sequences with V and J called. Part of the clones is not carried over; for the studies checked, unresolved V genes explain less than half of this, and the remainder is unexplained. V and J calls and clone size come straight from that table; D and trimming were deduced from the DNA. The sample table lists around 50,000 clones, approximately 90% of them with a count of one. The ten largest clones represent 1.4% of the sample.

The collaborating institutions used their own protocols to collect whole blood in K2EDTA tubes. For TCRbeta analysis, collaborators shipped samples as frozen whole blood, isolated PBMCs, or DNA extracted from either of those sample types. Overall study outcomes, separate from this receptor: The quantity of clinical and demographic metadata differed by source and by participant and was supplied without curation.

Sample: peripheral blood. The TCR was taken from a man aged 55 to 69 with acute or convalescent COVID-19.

The CDR3 loop reads CASSQDTSGKSNEQFF. In nucleotides, the sequence is TGTGCCAGCAGCCAAGATACCAGCGGGAAAAGCAATGAGCAGTTCTTC. The sequence joins TRBV4-2 to TRBJ2-1; the junction holds 7 bases that match TRBD2. The germline V end is reduced by 0 bases and the J end by 6 bases; junction bases left unmatched: 8. CDR1 and CDR2, per the germline V gene, are LGHNA and YNFKEQ. Reading from cysteine to phenylalanine, the CDR3 counts 16 amino acids. Left in the record is the CDR3 DNA by itself, 48 bases read in frame from the first base.